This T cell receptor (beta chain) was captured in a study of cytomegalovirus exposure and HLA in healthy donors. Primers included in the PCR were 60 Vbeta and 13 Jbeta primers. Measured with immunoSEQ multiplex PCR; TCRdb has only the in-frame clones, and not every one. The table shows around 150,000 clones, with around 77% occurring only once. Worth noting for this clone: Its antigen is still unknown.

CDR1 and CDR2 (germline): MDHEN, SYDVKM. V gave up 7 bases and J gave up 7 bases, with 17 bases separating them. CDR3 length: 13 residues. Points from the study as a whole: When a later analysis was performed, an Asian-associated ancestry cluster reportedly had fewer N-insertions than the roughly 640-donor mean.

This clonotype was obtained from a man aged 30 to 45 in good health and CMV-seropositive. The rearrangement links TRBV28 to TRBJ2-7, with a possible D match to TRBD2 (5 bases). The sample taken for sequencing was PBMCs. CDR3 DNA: TGTGCCAGCACCCTCGGGGTATCCGTGGAGCAGTACTTC. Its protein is CASTLGVSVEQYF.